This record covers a single T cell receptor beta chain. Its recognized antigen is unknown. No much larger clonotype is one base removed from it; base qualities were not supplied. The trial excluded patients who had a history of autoimmune disease or were on systemic immunosuppression. Peripheral blood for TCR sequencing was drawn from every dose cohort at baseline, at cycle 4 day 1 and at cycle 7 day 1. The samples were taken from a phase I, first-in-human, multicenter, open-label dose-escalation trial of ivuxolimab. Adults with locally advanced or metastatic head and neck squamous cell, hepatocellular, melanoma or renal cell carcinoma were enrolled in the trial. Before TCR sequencing, CD4+ T cells and CD8+ T cells from peripheral blood were sorted into separate populations. The CDR3 goes from the cysteine to the phenylalanine over 14 residues. Just the 42-base CDR3 DNA is kept, in frame starting at base 1. The germline V gene sets CDR1 to SGHRS and CDR2 to YFSETQ. V is reduced by 5 bases and J by 2 bases, leaving a spacing of 10 bases between them.

The data derive from a study of OX40 agonist ivuxolimab in advanced cancers. With regard to the full study: The costimulatory receptor OX40 (CD134) was targeted by ivuxolimab, a fully human IgG2 agonistic monoclonal antibody. Intravenous ivuxolimab was administered to patients every 2 weeks at six dose levels: 0.01, 0.1, 0.3, 1.5, 3 and 10 mg/kg. Of the 50 to 55 dose-escalation patients, hepatocellular carcinoma was present in 19, melanoma in roughly 15, renal cell carcinoma in 9 and head and neck cancer in 9. In the dose-escalation cohort, 65% to 90% of patients were male, and the mean age was approximately 60 years, with a range of about 23 to 90. Prior anti-PD-1, anti-PD-L1 or anti-CTLA-4 therapy was permitted, and less than 45% of dose-escalation patients had received checkpoint inhibitors. Three dose-escalation patients achieved partial responses, one with hepatocellular carcinoma and two with cutaneous melanoma. Peripheral TCRbeta sequencing was intended to test whether TCR sequence diversity was altered and clonal T-cell expansion was caused by ivuxolimab. The paper describes the monotherapy dose-escalation part (N ≈ 51 patients) of the phase I trial of ivuxolimab. Summary of the overall study and its limitations: Which antigens the clonally expanded peripheral T cells were specific for was not determined. On average, CD8+ T cells showed more expanded clones than CD4+ T cells after ivuxolimab. At doses from 0.1 to 3.0 mg/kg, clonal expansion was seen in both CD4+ and CD8+ blood T cells between baseline and week 6. Partial responders in the 0.1-3.0 mg/kg groups had among the lowest normalized peripheral clonal expansion, especially among CD8+ T cells. Low levels of normalized T-cell clonal expansion were also shown by some nonresponding patients.

For sequencing of the TCRbeta CDR3 region, genomic DNA was extracted from the sorted cells. TCRbeta CDR3 regions were sequenced using the immunoSEQ Assay. The clones in this table, taken by TCRdb from immuneACCESS, are in-frame only. Not every clone is retained; where verified, under half of the shortfall comes from an unresolved V gene, and the cause of the rest is unknown. This sample has around 75,000 clones in its table, and 89% of those were observed once. The top ten clonotypes cover over 2.5% of the sample. Sequencing was performed on CD4+ or CD8+ T cells sorted from blood, taken in a trial of the OX40 agonist ivuxolimab. The chain is made from TRBV5-1 and TRBJ1-4; a tentative D match to TRBD1 spans 5 bases. This receptor was taken from an adult with an advanced solid tumor such as melanoma, head and neck, liver or kidney cancer. The nucleotides read TGCGCCAGCAGTTGGGACGACACTAATGAAAAACTGTTTTTT. The encoded protein is CASSWDDTNEKLFF.